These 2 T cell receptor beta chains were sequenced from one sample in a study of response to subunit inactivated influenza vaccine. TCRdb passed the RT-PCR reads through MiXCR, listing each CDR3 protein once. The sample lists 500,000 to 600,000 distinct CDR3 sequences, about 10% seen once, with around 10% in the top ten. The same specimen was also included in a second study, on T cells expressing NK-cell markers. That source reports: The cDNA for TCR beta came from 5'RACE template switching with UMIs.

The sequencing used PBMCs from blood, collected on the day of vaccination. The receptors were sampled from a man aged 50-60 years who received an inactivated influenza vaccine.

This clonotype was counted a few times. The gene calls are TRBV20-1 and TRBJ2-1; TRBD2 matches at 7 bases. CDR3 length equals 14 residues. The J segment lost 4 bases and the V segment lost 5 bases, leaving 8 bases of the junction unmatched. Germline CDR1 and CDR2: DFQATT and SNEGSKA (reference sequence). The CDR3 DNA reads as TGCAGTGCTCCCATAGCGGGCGTTTACAATGAGCAGTTCTTC. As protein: CSAPIAGVYNEQFF.

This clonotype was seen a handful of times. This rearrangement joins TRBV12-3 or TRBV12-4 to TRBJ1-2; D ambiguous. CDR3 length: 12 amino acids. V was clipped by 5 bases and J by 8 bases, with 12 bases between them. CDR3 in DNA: TGTGCCAGCAGTCCGGGCAGTCGAGGCTACACCTTC. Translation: CASSPGSRGYTF.